Reported below is one T cell receptor (beta chain). This CDR3 contains 15 residues. V lost 6 bases to trimming and J lost 5 bases; unmatched junction nucleotides: 7. Germline loops: CDR1 SGDLS, CDR2 YYNGEE. This sample is part of a study of T cell changes during pregnancy in multiple sclerosis. This table comes from immunoSEQ multiplex PCR, and its TCRdb copy is limited to in-frame clones, with some not included. The table has 45,000 to 65,000 clones, about 92% seen once. This chain connects TRBV9 to TRBJ2-1, with 11 bases matching TRBD2. The sample here was CD4+ T cells from peripheral blood mononuclear cells, taken after pregnancy. This TCR was recovered from a female donor with multiple sclerosis, enrolled in a pregnancy study. The CDR3 DNA follows: TGTGCCAGCACCGAGGGACTAGCGGAGAACAATGAGCAGTTCTTC. The encoded protein is CASTEGLAENNEQFF. Supplemented by reference TRBV9 and TRBJ2-1, the full variable domain reads DSGVTQTPKHLITATGQRVTLRCSPRSGDLSVYWYQQSLDQGLQFLIQYYNGEERAKGNILERFSAQQFPDLHSELNLSSLELGDSALYFCASTEGLAENNEQFFGPGTRLTVL.